This is a list of T cell receptor beta chains from one sample in a study of blood T cells in healthy people across ages. TCRdb independently ran MiXCR on the 5' RACE reads; one entry per CDR3 protein. The sample lists about 1.8 million distinct CDR3 sequences; roughly 52% were seen once. The sequenced sample was blood. These TCRs come from a middle-aged woman in good health. Each CDR3 is given with its conserved first and last residue. The D gene is left open where the match is weak. Size values are once, few and many counts, or a class for expanded clones, and some rows have none.

v_gene	abundance	d_gene	j_gene	CDR3aa	CDR3nt
TRBV6-1	-	-	TRBJ2-7	CASTDAAGEQYF	TGTGCCAGCACCGATGCCGCGGGCGAGCAGTACTTC
TRBV14	-	-	TRBJ1-1	CASSQGLRAAEAFF	TGTGCCAGCAGCCAAGGGCTCAGGGCAGCTGAAGCTTTCTTT
TRBV28	many	-	TRBJ1-2	CASSLEGHGYTF	TGTGCCAGCAGTTTAGAGGGGCATGGCTACACCTTC
TRBV6-2/TRBV6-3	-	-	TRBJ2-3	CASMDFSTDTQYF	TGTGCCAGCATGGACTTCAGCACAGATACGCAGTATTTT
TRBV20-1	-	TRBD2	TRBJ2-5	CSATRLAGGEYQETQYF	TGCAGTGCTACCAGACTAGCGGGGGGAGAGTACCAAGAGACCCAGTACTTC
TRBV20-1	few	-	TRBJ1-5	CSARSPGTTHQPQHF	TGCAGTGCTAGATCCCCGGGAACCACCCATCAGCCCCAGCATTTT
TRBV5-6	-	-	TRBJ2-7	CASSLTPVEQYF	TGTGCCAGCAGCTTGACACCAGTGGAGCAGTACTTC
TRBV29-1	-	TRBD1	TRBJ2-7	CSGRDRGAYEQYF	TGCAGCGGCCGGGACAGGGGTGCCTACGAGCAGTACTTC
TRBV6-6	-	-	TRBJ2-1	CASRRRDTHNEQFF	TGTGCCAGCAGACGCCGGGACACCCACAATGAGCAGTTCTTC
TRBV20-1	-	TRBD2	TRBJ2-1	CSAVAGSGYNEQFF	TGCAGTGCCGTAGCGGGGTCGGGCTACAATGAGCAGTTCTTC
TRBV7-9	-	TRBD1	TRBJ1-2	CASSLVLRDSYGYTF	TGTGCCAGCAGCTTAGTGCTCAGGGACAGCTATGGCTACACCTTC